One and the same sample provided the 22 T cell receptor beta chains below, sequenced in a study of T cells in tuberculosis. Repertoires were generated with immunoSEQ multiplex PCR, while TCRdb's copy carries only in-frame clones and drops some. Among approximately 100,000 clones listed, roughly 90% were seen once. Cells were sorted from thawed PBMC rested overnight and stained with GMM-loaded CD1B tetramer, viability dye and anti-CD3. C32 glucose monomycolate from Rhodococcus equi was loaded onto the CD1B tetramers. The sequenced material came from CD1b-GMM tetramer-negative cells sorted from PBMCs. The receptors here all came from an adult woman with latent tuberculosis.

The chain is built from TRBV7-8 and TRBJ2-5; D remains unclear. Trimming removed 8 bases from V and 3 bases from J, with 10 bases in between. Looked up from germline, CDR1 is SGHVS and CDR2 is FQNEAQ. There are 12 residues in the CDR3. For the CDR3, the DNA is TGTGCCAGCCAAGATCAGGAAGAGACCCAGTACTTC. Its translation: CASQDQEETQYF.

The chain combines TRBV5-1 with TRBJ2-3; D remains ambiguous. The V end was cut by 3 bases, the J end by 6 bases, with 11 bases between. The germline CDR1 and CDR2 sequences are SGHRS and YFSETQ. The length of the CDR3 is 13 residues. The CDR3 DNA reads TGCGCCAGCAGCTATCCAGGATCGGATACGCAGTATTTT. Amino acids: CASSYPGSDTQYF.

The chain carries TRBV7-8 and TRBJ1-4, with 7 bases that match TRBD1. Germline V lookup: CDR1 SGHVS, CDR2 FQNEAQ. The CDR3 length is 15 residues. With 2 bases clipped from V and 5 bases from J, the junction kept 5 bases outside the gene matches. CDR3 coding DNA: TGTGCCAGCAGCTTATACTCGGGACAGAATGAAAAACTGTTTTTT. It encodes CASSLYSGQNEKLFF.

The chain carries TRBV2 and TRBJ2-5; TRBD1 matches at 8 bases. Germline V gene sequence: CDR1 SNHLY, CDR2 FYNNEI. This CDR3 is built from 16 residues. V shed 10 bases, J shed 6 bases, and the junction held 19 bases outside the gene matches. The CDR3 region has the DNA TGTGCCACCGCATTCCCCCGGGACAGGATTCAGAAGACCCAGTACTTC. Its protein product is CATAFPRDRIQKTQYF.

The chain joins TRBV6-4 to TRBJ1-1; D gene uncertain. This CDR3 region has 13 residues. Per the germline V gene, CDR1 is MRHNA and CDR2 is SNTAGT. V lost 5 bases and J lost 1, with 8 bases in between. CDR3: CASSSTENTEAFF. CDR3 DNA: TGTGCCAGCAGTTCTACAGAGAACACTGAAGCTTTCTTT.

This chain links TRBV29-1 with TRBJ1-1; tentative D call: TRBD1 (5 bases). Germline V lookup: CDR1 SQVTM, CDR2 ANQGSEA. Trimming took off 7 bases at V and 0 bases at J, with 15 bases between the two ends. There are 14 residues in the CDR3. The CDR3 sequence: CSGWEGIMNTEAFF. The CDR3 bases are TGCAGCGGATGGGAGGGGATCATGAACACTGAAGCTTTCTTT.

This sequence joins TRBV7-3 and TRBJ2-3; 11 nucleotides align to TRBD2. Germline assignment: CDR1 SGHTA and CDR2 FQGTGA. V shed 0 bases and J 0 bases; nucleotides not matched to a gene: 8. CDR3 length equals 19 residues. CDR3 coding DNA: TGTGCCAGCAGCTTAACACCTAGCGGGGGGCTTCCTAGCACAGATACGCAGTATTTT. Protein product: CASSLTPSGGLPSTDTQYF.

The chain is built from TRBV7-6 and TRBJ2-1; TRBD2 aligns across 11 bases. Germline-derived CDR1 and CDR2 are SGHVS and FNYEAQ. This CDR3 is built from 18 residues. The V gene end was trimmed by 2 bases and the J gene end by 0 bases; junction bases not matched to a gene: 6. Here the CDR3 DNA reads TGTGCCAGCAGCTTACAACCGGGACTAGCGGACTCCTACAATGAGCAGTTCTTC. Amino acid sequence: CASSLQPGLADSYNEQFF.

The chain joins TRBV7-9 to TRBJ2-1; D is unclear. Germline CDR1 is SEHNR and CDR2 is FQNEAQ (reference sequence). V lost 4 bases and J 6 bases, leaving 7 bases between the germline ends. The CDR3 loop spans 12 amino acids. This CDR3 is CASSYQRNEQFF. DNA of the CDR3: TGTGCCAGCAGCTACCAGCGCAATGAGCAGTTCTTC.

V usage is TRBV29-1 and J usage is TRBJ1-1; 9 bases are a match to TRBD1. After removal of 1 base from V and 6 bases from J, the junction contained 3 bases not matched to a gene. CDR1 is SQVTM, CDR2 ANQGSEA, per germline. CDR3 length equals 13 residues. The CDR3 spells CSVEADRGPEAFF. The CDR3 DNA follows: TGCAGCGTTGAAGCGGACAGGGGACCTGAAGCTTTCTTT.

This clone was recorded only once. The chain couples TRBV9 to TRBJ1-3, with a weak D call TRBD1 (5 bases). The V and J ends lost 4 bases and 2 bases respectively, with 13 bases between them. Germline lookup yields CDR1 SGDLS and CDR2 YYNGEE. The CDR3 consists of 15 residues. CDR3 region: CASSPMGQAGNTIYF. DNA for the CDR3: TGTGCCAGCAGCCCGATGGGGCAGGCTGGAAACACCATATATTTT.

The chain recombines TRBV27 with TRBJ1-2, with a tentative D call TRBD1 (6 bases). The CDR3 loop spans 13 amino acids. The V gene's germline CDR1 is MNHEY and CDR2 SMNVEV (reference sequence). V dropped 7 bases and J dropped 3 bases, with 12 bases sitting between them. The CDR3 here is CASNSRTDYGYTF. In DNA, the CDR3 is TGTGCCAGCAATTCGAGGACAGACTATGGCTACACCTTC.

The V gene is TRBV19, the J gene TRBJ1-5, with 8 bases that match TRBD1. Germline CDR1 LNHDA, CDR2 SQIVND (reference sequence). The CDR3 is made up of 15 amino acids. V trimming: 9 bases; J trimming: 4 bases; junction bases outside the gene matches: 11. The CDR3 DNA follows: TGTGCCAGCGTAAAGCAGGGGGCGGTGAATCAGCCCCAGCATTTT. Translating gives CASVKQGAVNQPQHF.

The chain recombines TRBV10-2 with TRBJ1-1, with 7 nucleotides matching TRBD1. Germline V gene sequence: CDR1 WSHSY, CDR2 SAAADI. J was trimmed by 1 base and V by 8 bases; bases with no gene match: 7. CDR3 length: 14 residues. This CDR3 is CASLTGMGNTEAFF. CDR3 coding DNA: TGCGCCAGCCTGACAGGGATGGGGAACACTGAAGCTTTCTTT.

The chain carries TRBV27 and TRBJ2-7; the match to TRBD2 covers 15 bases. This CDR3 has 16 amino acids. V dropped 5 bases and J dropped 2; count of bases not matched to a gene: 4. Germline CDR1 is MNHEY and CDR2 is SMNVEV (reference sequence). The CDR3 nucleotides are TGTGCCAGCAGTGCAGGGACTAGCGGGGGGCCCTACGAGCAGTACGTC. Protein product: CASSAGTSGGPYEQYV.

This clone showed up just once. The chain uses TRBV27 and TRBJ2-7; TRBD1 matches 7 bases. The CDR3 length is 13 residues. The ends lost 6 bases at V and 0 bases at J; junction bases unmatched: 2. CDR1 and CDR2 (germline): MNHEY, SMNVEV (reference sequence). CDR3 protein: CASRDRSSYEQYV. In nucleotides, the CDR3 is TGTGCCAGCAGGGACAGGAGCTCCTACGAGCAGTACGTC.

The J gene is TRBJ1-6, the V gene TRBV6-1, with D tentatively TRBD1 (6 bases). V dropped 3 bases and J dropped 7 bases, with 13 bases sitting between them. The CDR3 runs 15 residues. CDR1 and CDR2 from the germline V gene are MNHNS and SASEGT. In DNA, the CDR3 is TGTGCCAGCAGTGACCAGGGGTTAGGCAATTCACCCCTCCACTTT. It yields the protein CASSDQGLGNSPLHF.

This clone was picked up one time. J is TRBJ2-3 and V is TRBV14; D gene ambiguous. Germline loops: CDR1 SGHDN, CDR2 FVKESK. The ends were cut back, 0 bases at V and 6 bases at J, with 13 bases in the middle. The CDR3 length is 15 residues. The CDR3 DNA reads TGTGCCAGCAGCCAAGACGCGAATGAATTCGATACGCAGTATTTT. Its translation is CASSQDANEFDTQYF.

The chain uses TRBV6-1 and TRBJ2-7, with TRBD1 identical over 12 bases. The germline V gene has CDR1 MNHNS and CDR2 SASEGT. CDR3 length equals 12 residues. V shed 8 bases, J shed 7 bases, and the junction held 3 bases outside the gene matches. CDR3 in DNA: TGTGCCAGCCGGGACAGGGGGCATGAGCAGTACGTC. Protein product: CASRDRGHEQYV.

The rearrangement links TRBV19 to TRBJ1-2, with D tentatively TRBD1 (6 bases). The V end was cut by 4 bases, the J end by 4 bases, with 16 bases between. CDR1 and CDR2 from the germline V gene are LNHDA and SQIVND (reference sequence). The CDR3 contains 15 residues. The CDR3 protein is CASSNRDIRRYGYTF. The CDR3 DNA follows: TGTGCCAGTAGTAACCGGGACATCCGCCGCTATGGCTACACCTTC.

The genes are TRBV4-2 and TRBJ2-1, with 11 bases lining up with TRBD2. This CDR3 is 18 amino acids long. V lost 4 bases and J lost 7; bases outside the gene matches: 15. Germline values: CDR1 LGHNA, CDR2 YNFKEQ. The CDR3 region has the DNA TGTGCCAGCAGCCGTCAGGGGGTAGCGGGGGGGCCGTGGAATGAGCAGTTCTTC. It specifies CASSRQGVAGGPWNEQFF.

CDR3 in DNA: TGTGCCAGCAGCTCACTTATTTCCTCTACCTACAATGAGCAGTTCTTC. Translated, it gives CASSSLISSTYNEQFF. The chain has TRBV5-4 and TRBJ2-1; no definite D call. V was clipped by 3 bases and J by 2 bases, with 15 bases between them. The CDR3 runs to 16 residues. In germline, CDR1 is SGHNT, CDR2 YYREEE (reference sequence). The full variable domain, completed using reference TRBV5-4 and TRBJ2-1, is ETGVTQSPTHLIKTRGQQVTLRCSSQSGHNTVSWYQQALGQGPQFIFQYYREEENGRGNFPPRFSGLQFPNYSSELNVNALELDDSALYLCASSSLISSTYNEQFFGPGTRLTVL.